Included here is one TCR beta chain sequence, with context. Its antigen is currently unknown. CDR3 length equals 15 residues. With V trimmed by 6 bases and J by 5 bases, 8 bases remained unmatched. Germline V gives CDR1 WSHSY, CDR2 SAAADI. The PCR made use of 60 Vbeta and 13 Jbeta primers. Here immunoSEQ multiplex PCR was the method, and the copy in TCRdb shows in-frame clones only, minus some. Counted here are tens of thousands of clones, 70% to 90% occurring once; the ten biggest clones make up 2.5% to 3%. This specimen comes from a study of cytomegalovirus exposure and HLA in healthy donors. General study findings and limits: Differences between HLA loci emerged in a later analysis of TCR association rates, with DRB1 most and HLA-C fewest.

Whereas donors were nominally healthy upon sampling, unrecorded immune exposures were probable. This clonotype was obtained from a woman in her thirties in good health and CMV-seronegative. The sequencing sample was made of PBMCs. The chain employs TRBV10-2 and TRBJ1-5; 9 nucleotides align to TRBD1. CDR3 in DNA: TGCGCCAGCAGGGAGGGACAGGGATGGGATCAGCCCCAGCATTTT. Translation gives CASREGQGWDQPQHF.